The 17 T cell receptor beta chains given below trace back to one sample, sequenced in a study of cytomegalovirus exposure and HLA in healthy donors. In the PCR, 60 Vbeta and 13 Jbeta primers were used. Assay: immunoSEQ multiplex PCR; the TCRdb copy retains only in-frame clones and omits some. The profile shows about 14,000 clones, less than 75% of them singletons. Specimen: PBMCs. The receptors were gathered from a woman between 45 and 65 years old in good health and CMV-seropositive.

This sequence joins TRBV30 and TRBJ2-2, with D uncertain. The CDR3 spans 12 residues. The germline V gene encodes CDR1 GTSNPN and CDR2 SVGIG (reference sequence). Trimming removed 2 bases from V and 7 bases from J, with 8 bases in between. The CDR3 sequence is CAWSPSDGELFF. The CDR3 DNA reads as TGTGCCTGGAGTCCTAGTGACGGGGAGCTGTTTTTT.

The genes are TRBV4-1 and TRBJ1-2; 7 nucleotides agree with TRBD1. Per germline, CDR1 MGHRA and CDR2 YSYEKL. V gave up 1 base and J gave up 7 bases; unmatched junction bases: 9. This CDR3 spans 15 amino acids. The CDR3 DNA follows: TGCGCCAGCAGCCAAGTGGGCAGGGGGTACCTTGGCTACACCTTC. Its translation: CASSQVGRGYLGYTF.

The chain is built from TRBV5-4 and TRBJ2-4; TRBD2 matches 7 bases. With V trimmed by 1 base and J by 7 bases, 5 bases remained unmatched. This CDR3 region has 14 residues. Germline values: CDR1 SGHNT, CDR2 YYREEE (reference sequence). CDR3 residues: CASSLWGGTNIQYF. The DNA for the CDR3 is TGTGCCAGCAGCTTGTGGGGGGGAACCAACATTCAGTACTTC.

In DNA form, the CDR3 reads TGTGCCAGCAGTGGGACTAGCGGGAGCCCAGATACGCAGTATTTT. The encoded protein is CASSGTSGSPDTQYF. The genes are TRBV6-1 and TRBJ2-3, with TRBD2 identical over 13 bases. In germline, CDR1 is MNHNS, CDR2 SASEGT. J gave up 4 bases and V 4 bases, and 2 bases lay outside the gene matches. This CDR3 comprises 15 residues.

The CDR3 DNA reads TGCGCCAGCAGCTTGGGGGCTGTTGGCTACACCTTC. As protein: CASSLGAVGYTF. J is TRBJ1-2 and V is TRBV5-1, with D uncertain. V lost 0 bases and J 7 bases, leaving 7 bases between the germline ends. The germline V gene encodes CDR1 SGHRS and CDR2 YFSETQ. This CDR3 comprises 12 residues.

This clone was found a few times. The V and J genes are TRBV30 and TRBJ2-1; 14 bases align to TRBD2. The CDR3 consists of 22 residues. V shed 1 base, J shed 0 bases, and the junction held 17 bases outside the gene matches. The germline gives CDR1 GTSNPN, CDR2 SVGIG (reference sequence). CDR3 in amino acids: CAWSAPPGGLAGGLASYNEQFF. The CDR3 nucleotides read TGTGCCTGGAGTGCCCCGCCGGGAGGACTAGCGGGAGGCCTTGCCTCCTACAATGAGCAGTTCTTC.

This clone was picked up one time. J is TRBJ2-7 and V is TRBV6-1, with TRBD1 matching 9 bases. Trimming at V came to 8 bases and at J to 0 bases, leaving 2 bases not matched to a gene. CDR1 is MNHNS and CDR2 is SASEGT in the germline V gene. The CDR3 has 13 residues. The DNA of the CDR3 is TGTGCCAGCGGGACAGGGTCCTCCTACGAGCAGTACTTC. This codes for CASGTGSSYEQYF.

This chain joins TRBV7-6 and TRBJ2-3, with D hard to call. This CDR3 contains 12 residues. Trimming pared 6 bases from V and 5 bases from J, leaving 9 bases between. CDR1 is SGHVS, CDR2 FNYEAQ, per germline. This chain's CDR3 is CASSLLRDTQYF. As DNA, the CDR3 is TGTGCCAGCAGTCTCTTGCGAGATACGCAGTATTTT.

The rearrangement links TRBV28 to TRBJ1-5; 9 bases line up with TRBD1. Germline CDR1 reads MDHEN; CDR2 reads SYDVKM. This CDR3 contains 14 residues. Losses at the gene ends were 3 bases for V and 7 bases for J; bases not matched to a gene: 4. In DNA, the CDR3 is TGTGCCAGCAGTTTGGGGGACAGGGTCCAGCCCCAGCATTTT. This gives the protein CASSLGDRVQPQHF. Variable domain in full (rest from reference TRBV28 and TRBJ1-5): DVKVTQSSRYLVKRTGEKVFLECVQDMDHENMFWYRQDPGLGLRLIYFSYDVKMKEKGDIPEGYSVSREKKERFSLILESASTNQTSMYLCASSLGDRVQPQHFGDGTRLSIL.

The CDR3 is CASSHRTSGEQFF. CDR3 in DNA: TGTGCCAGCAGCCATCGGACTAGCGGTGAGCAGTTCTTC. The chain links TRBV11-3 to TRBJ2-1; 10 positions agree with TRBD2. V trimming: 5 bases; J trimming: 9 bases; junction bases outside the gene matches: 4. The CDR3 covers 13 residues. In germline, CDR1 is SGHNT, CDR2 YENEEA.

The chain recombines TRBV5-4 with TRBJ1-2, with D hard to call. V lost 3 bases and J lost 6, with 12 bases in between. CDR3 length: 13 residues. Germline CDR1 SGHNT, CDR2 YYREEE (reference sequence). Here the CDR3 DNA reads TGTGCCAGCAGCTCAACAGAAAACGATGGCTACACCTTC. Its protein product is CASSSTENDGYTF.

The table lists this clone with a count of one. The chain links TRBV2 to TRBJ2-5, with TRBD2 identical over 12 bases. Germline V gene lookup returns CDR1 SNHLY and CDR2 FYNNEI. The V and J ends lost 6 bases and 10 bases, in that order; junction bases with no gene match: 15. There are 16 residues in the CDR3. CDR3 in amino acids: CASSDQMGTSGWGQYF. CDR3 in DNA: TGTGCCAGCAGCGACCAAATGGGGACTAGCGGGTGGGGCCAGTACTTC.

CDR3 sequence: CAWSVAQDGYTF. The CDR3 DNA follows: TGTGCCTGGAGTGTAGCCCAGGATGGCTACACCTTC. This chain uses TRBV30 with TRBJ1-2; D remains ambiguous. Deletions cut 0 bases from V and 6 bases from J, with 8 bases between. The CDR3 has 12 residues. Germline CDR1 reads GTSNPN; CDR2 reads SVGIG (reference sequence). Drawing the rest from reference TRBV30 and TRBJ1-2, the complete variable domain is SQTIHQWPATLVQPVGSPLSLECTVEGTSNPNLYWYRQAAGRGLQLLFYSVGIGQISSEVPQNLSASRPQDRQFILSSKKLLLSDSGFYLCAWSVAQDGYTFGSGTRLTVV.

A few counts support this clone. Written as DNA, the CDR3 is TGTGCCAGCAGAACTTCTTATCACTACGAGCAGTACTTC. It codes for CASRTSYHYEQYF. The V gene is TRBV28, the J gene TRBJ2-7; D not certain. Germline V gene lookup returns CDR1 MDHEN and CDR2 SYDVKM. Trimming took 6 bases from V and 3 from J, leaving 12 bases between them. The CDR3 totals 13 residues.

V gene TRBV6-5 combines with J gene TRBJ2-7; a possible D gene is TRBD2 (5 bases). V shed 6 bases and J shed 3 bases, with 12 bases lying between them. CDR1 and CDR2 (germline): MNHEY, SVGAGI. There are 13 residues in the CDR3. CDR3 in amino acids: CASSRKAGYEQYF. CDR3 bases: TGTGCCAGCAGCCGGAAGGCGGGCTACGAGCAGTACTTC.

This clone was found a few times. The J gene is TRBJ2-7, the V gene TRBV29-1; TRBD1 is a possible D gene (5 bases). This CDR3 has 12 amino acids. Looked up from germline, CDR1 is SQVTM and CDR2 is ANQGSEA. Trimming took off 7 bases at V and 7 bases at J, with 17 bases between the two ends. The CDR3 protein is CSGGGSAGEQYF. The DNA for the CDR3 is TGCAGCGGCGGTGGCAGCGCAGGGGAGCAGTACTTC.

This chain links TRBV28 with TRBJ1-1, with D unresolved. The CDR3 covers 11 residues. CDR1 MDHEN and CDR2 SYDVKM come from the germline V gene. The ends were cut back, 6 bases at V and 0 bases at J, with 2 bases in the middle. CDR3: CASSMNTEAFF. The CDR3 bases are TGTGCCAGCAGCATGAACACTGAAGCTTTCTTT.